This TCR beta chain was captured in a study of CD8+CD57+ T cells in acquired aplastic anemia. The study, taken as a whole, reports: Comparison of patients with controls identified around 31 shared CD8+ CDR3 sequences.

This CDR3 is 13 amino acids long. Germline V CDR1 and CDR2: SGHRS, YFSETQ. V lost 4 bases and J lost 1; bases outside the gene matches: 2. Genomic DNA templated the TCR beta VDJ and CDR3 profiling. TCRdb redid the calling of the reads with MiXCR, one entry per CDR3 protein. This sample has 200,000 or so distinct CDR3 sequences, with 40% to 60% found just once. Remarks on this clonotype: As yet, its antigen is unknown.

Patients picked for sequencing had shown CD8+CD57+ cell expansion detected by flow cytometry. The chain links TRBV5-1 to TRBJ2-7, with 7 bases lining up with TRBD1. This TCR derives from a human donor with aplastic anemia. Sample: sorted CD4+, CD8+, or CD8+CD57+ T cells (not recorded which) from PBMCs. CDR3 sequence: CASSGQVSYEQYF. The DNA for the CDR3 is TGCGCCAGCAGCGGACAGGTTTCCTACGAGCAGTACTTC.